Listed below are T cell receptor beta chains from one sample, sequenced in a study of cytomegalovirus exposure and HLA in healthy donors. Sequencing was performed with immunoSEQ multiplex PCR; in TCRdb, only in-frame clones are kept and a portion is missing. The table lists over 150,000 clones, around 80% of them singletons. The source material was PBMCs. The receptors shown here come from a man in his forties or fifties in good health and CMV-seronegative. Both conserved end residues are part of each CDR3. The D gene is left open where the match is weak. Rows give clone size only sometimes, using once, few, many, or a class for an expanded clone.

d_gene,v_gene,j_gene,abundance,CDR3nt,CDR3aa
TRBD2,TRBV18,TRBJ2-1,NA,TGTGCCAGCTCACCCGACTCGGCGGGAGGGTTAGATGAGCAGTTCTTC,CASSPDSAGGLDEQFF
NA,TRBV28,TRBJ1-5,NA,TGTGCCAGTCAGGGTTCCGTCGGCAATCAGCCCCAGCATTTT,CASQGSVGNQPQHF
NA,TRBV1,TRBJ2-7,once,TGCACCAGCAGCCGCCTTCGGGGGGAATACGAGCAGTACTTC,CTSSRLRGEYEQYF
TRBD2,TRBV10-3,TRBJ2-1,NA,TGTGCCATCAGTGAGCCGACTAGCGGGAGTGCTATAGCGAATGAGCAGTTCTTC,CAISEPTSGSAIANEQFF
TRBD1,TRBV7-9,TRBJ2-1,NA,TGTGCCAGCAGCGCTTATGGGACAGGATTCAATGAGCAGTTCTTC,CASSAYGTGFNEQFF
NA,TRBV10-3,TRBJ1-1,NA,TGTGCCATCAGTGATTGGCAGGGGACGAACACTGAAGCTTTCTTT,CAISDWQGTNTEAFF
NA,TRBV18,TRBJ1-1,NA,TGTGCCAGCTCACCAGGGGCAGGAATGAACACTGAAGCTTTCTTT,CASSPGAGMNTEAFF
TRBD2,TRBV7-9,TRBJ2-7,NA,TGTGCCAGCAGCTTTGGGAGCGGGATGCACTTC,CASSFGSGMHF
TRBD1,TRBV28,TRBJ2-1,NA,TGTGCCAGCAGTTTAGGAGACAGGGCCCTTGAACTCCAAACAAACTACAATGAGCAGTTCTTC,CASSLGDRALELQTNYNEQFF
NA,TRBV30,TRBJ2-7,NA,TGTGCCTGGAATTTGGGGGCGTTGGTGGGCGAGCAGTACTTC,CAWNLGALVGEQYF
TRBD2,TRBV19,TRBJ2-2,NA,TGTGCCAGTAGTTTTTTAGCGGGAAGAGAGCTGTTTTTT,CASSFLAGRELFF
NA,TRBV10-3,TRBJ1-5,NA,TGTGCCATCAGTGATGGGGCAGGGGCTGGTCAGCCCCAGCATTTT,CAISDGAGAGQPQHF
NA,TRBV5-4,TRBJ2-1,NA,TGTGCCAGCAGCGAGGGCCTGGCGCGGGCCTACAATGAGCAGTTCTTC,CASSEGLARAYNEQFF
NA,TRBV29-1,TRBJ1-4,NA,TGCAGCGTTGATATCGGTGAAAAACTGTTTTTT,CSVDIGEKLFF
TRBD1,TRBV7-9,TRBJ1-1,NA,TGTTCCAGCAGCAAACAGGGGTTTGAAGCTTTCTTT,CSSSKQGFEAFF
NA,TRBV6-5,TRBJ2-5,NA,TGTGCCAGCAGTCCGACAGCCGTCCCCCAAGAGACCCAGTACTTC,CASSPTAVPQETQYF
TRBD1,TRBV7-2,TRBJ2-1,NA,TGTGCCAGCAGCTCTGGACAGGGTTCCTACAATGAGCAGTTCTTC,CASSSGQGSYNEQFF
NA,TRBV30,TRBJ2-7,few,TGTGCCTGGAGTGTACGGGGGTGGGGGGAGCAGTACTTC,CAWSVRGWGEQYF
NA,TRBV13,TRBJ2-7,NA,TGTGCCAGCAGCTTAGGGCAGGTTTTATACGAGCAGTACTTC,CASSLGQVLYEQYF
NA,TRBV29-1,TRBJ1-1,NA,TGCAGCGTTGAGCCGGACACGAACACTGAAGCTTTCTTT,CSVEPDTNTEAFF
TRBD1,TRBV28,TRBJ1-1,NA,TGTGCCAGCAGTTTCGAGGGGGCGGGGAACACTGAAGCTTTCTTT,CASSFEGAGNTEAFF
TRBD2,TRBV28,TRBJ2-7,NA,TGTGCCAGCAGTTTAAGGGTGGGACTAGCGGGCACCTACGAGCAGTACTTC,CASSLRVGLAGTYEQYF
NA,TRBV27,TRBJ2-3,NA,TGTGCCAGCAGTCCCGATAGCGGAGATACGCAGTATTTT,CASSPDSGDTQYF
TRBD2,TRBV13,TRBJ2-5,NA,TGTGCCAGCAGCTTAGGACTAGCGGCGACACAAGAGACCCAGTACTTC,CASSLGLAATQETQYF
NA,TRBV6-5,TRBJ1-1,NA,TGTGCCAGCAGTATAGGGGTCGGGACTGAAGCTTTCTTT,CASSIGVGTEAFF
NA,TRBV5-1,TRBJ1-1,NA,TGCGCCAGCAGCTTGGCACGGTTTACTGAAGCTTTCTTT,CASSLARFTEAFF
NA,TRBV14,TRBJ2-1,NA,TGTGCCAGCAGCCAAGATTCCCTAGCTCAGCAGTTCTTC,CASSQDSLAQQFF
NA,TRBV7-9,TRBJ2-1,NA,TGTGCCAGCAGCCGGCAGGAGGCCTACAATGAGCAGTTCTTC,CASSRQEAYNEQFF
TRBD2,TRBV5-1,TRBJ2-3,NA,TGCGCCAGCAGCGCTAGCGGGAGAGGAGATACGCAGTATTTT,CASSASGRGDTQYF
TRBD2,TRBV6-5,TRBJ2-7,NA,TGTGCCAGCAGTCGGGGGGGTTCCGAGCAGTACTTC,CASSRGGSEQYF
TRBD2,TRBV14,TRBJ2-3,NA,TGTGCCAGCAGCCAAGATCACGTTACGGGAGGTGGTTTAACAGATACGCAGTATTTT,CASSQDHVTGGGLTDTQYF
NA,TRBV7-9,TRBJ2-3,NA,TGTGCCAGCAGCTTAGGGCCACCCTCCACAGATACGCAGTATTTT,CASSLGPPSTDTQYF
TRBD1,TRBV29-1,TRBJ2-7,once,TGCAGCGCGTACAGGCAGGGGGCCGTTGAGCAGTACTTC,CSAYRQGAVEQYF
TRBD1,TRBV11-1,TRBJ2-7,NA,TGTGCCAGCAGCCCAGGGGGCAGGGGGTCTCACGAGCAGTACTTC,CASSPGGRGSHEQYF
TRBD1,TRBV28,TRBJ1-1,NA,TGTGCCACCAAGACAGGGGCGAACACTGAAGCTTTCTTT,CATKTGANTEAFF
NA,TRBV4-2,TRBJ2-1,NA,TGTGCCAGCAGCCAAGATAACGTCGGCTCCTACAATGAGCAGTTCTTC,CASSQDNVGSYNEQFF
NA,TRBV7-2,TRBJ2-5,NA,TGTGCCAGCAGCTTGCGCTGGGCCCAGCAAACAGAGACCCAGTACTTC,CASSLRWAQQTETQYF
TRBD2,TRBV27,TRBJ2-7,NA,TGTGCCAGCAGTTTATATTTTAGTGCGGGAGCGTCCTACGAGCAGTACTTC,CASSLYFSAGASYEQYF
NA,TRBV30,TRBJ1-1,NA,TGTGCGGGCCCCCATGGGACTGAAGCTTTCTTT,CAGPHGTEAFF
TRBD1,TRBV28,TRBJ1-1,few,TGTGCCAGCAGCCTACAGGGGACGCACACTGAAGCTTTCTTT,CASSLQGTHTEAFF
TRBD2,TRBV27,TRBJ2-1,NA,TGTGCCAGCAGTCCGTCCCTCCCGGCGGGAGGCAAGTTCTTC,CASSPSLPAGGKFF
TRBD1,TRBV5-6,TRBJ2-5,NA,TGTGCCAGCAGCTTGGGAGGGGGCGGGGAGACCCAGTACTTC,CASSLGGGGETQYF
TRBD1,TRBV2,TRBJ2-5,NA,TGTGCCAGCAGTGAAGTTCGGACAGGGGGCGTGGAGACCCAGTACTTC,CASSEVRTGGVETQYF
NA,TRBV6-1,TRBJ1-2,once,TGTGCCAGCACCGAGACAGGTCGTCACTATGGCTACACCTTC,CASTETGRHYGYTF
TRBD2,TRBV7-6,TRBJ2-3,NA,TGTGCCAGCAGCTTAGGGGGACTGTCTAGCGGGGCTACGCAGTATTTT,CASSLGGLSSGATQYF
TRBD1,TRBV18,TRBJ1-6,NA,TGTGCCAGCTCACCCGGGACAGACGGTTCACCCCTCCACTTT,CASSPGTDGSPLHF
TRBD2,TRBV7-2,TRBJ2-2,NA,TGTGCCAGCAGCAGACTAGCGGGAGTAGCCGGGGAGCTGTTTTTT,CASSRLAGVAGELFF
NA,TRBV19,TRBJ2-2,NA,TGTGCCAGTAGTCTGGCCTCGACCGGGGAGCTGTTTTTT,CASSLASTGELFF